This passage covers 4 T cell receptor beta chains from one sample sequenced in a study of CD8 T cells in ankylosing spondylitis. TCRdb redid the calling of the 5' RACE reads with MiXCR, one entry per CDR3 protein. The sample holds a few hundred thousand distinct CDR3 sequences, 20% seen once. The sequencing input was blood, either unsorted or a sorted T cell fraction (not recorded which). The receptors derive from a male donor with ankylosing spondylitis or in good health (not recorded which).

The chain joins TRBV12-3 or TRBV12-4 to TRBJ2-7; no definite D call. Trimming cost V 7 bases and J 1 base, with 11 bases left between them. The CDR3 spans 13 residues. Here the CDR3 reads CASTPRLSYEQYF. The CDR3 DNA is TGTGCCAGCACCCCCCGGTTATCCTACGAGCAGTACTTC.

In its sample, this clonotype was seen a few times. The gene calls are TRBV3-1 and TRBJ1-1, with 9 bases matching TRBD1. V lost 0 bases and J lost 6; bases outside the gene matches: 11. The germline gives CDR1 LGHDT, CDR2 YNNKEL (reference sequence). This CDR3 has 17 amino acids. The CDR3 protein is CASSQDKPPDRGSEAFF. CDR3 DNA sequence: TGTGCCAGCAGCCAAGATAAGCCGCCGGACAGGGGATCTGAAGCTTTCTTT.

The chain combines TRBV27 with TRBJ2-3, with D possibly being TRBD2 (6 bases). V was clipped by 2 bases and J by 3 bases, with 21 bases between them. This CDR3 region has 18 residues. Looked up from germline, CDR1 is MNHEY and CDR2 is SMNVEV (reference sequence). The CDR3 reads CASSLAHPWEVRTDTQYF. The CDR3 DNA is TGTGCCAGCAGTTTAGCCCACCCTTGGGAGGTTAGGACAGATACGCAGTATTTT.

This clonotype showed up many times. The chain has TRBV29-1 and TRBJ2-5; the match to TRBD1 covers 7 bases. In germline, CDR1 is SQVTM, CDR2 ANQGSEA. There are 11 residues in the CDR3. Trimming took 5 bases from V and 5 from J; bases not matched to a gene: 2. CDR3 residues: CSVIQGETQYF. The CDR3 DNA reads TGCAGCGTTATACAGGGGGAGACCCAGTACTTC.